The source of this TCR beta chain is a study of blood T cell repertoires in COVID-19 (dated by TCRdb to 2018 to 2020). Turning to the overall study: Samples covering the acute and convalescent phases of COVID-19 were provided by collaborators in the United States, Italy and Spain. The prospective study material was composed of cDNA or gDNA derived from T cells, B-cell-depleted T cells, or PBMCs. The dataset comprised deeply sampled blood TCRbeta repertoires from subjects exposed to, actively infected with, or recovered from COVID-19. The repertoires were released in a freely available public database meant as a resource for research on the immune response to SARS-CoV-2. The samples were drawn from two sources: the first 160 participants of the ongoing ImmuneRACE study, and 1,254 subjects contributed by 6 global collaborators. Sample metadata almost always included a de-identified subject ID, COVID-19 status, age in years and sex. Where available, HLA class I and class II types were obtained from metadata supplied by the sample provider rather than from assay-based typing. Here is what the overall study found, with its caveats: Clinical and demographic metadata were provided uncurated, with the amount varying by source and participant.

Of note for this clone: This clone's antigen is unknown. It has no much larger one-base neighbor in the sample; base qualities were not kept.

Each collaborating institution followed its own protocols to collect whole blood in K2EDTA tubes. For TCRbeta analysis, collaborator samples were shipped as frozen whole blood, as isolated PBMCs, or as DNA extracted from either sample type. The immunoSEQ Assay, a bias-controlled multiplex PCR, was used to amplify TCRbeta CDR3 regions from genomic DNA. In the source study's methods: Nucleated cell counts per sample were estimated from amplification of reference gene primers within the assay. Sequence reads were collapsed and filtered to measure the absolute abundance of every unique TCRbeta CDR3 rearrangement. For each sample, productive Simpson clonality was calculated by taking the square root of Simpson's diversity index across productive rearrangements. TCRdb limited this immuneACCESS table to in-frame rearrangements with V and J called. A share of clones is missing; checked studies link under half to unresolved V genes, and the rest is unexplained. The V and J calls and the clone size are those of that table, but D and trimming were determined from the DNA. This sample lists some 110,000 clones; around four fifths were detected once. 7.9% of the sample comes from the top ten.

Cut back by 4 bases and 0 bases, the V and J ends lie 19 bases apart. Including cysteine and phenylalanine, the CDR3 has 17 amino acids. Only the CDR3 DNA is retained, 51 bases long and in frame from the first base. From a lookup of the germline V gene, CDR1 and CDR2 are SGHRS and YFSETQ. The sequence came from a man in his 70s with acute or convalescent COVID-19. The sequence links TRBV5-1 to TRBJ1-1; TRBD1 is perhaps the D gene, given 6 matching bases. The specimen was peripheral blood. The nucleotides read TGCGCCAGCAGCCTTGTTACAGGGCTCTCTATGAACACTGAAGCTTTCTTT. Translation gives CASSLVTGLSMNTEAFF.